The T cell receptor beta chain under discussion was sequenced for a study of blood T cell repertoires in COVID-19. In the source study's methods: Estimated nucleated cell counts came from reference gene primer amplification. Profiling relied on immunoSEQ multiplex PCR, and the TCRdb table lists in-frame clones only, not all of them. The D gene and trimming were derived from the DNA, and the V and J assignments and clone size from that table. The sample carries about 150,000 clones, around 85% recorded once. Germline CDR1 reads SGHVS; CDR2 reads FNYEAQ. Trimming removed 6 bases from V and 8 bases from J, with 17 bases in between. The CDR3 has 14 amino acids.

This TCR was recovered from a man between 60 and 70 years old with COVID-19, enrolled during active disease. V usage is TRBV7-6 and J usage is TRBJ2-1, with TRBD1 as a possible D gene (6 bases). The sequenced sample was peripheral blood. This chain's CDR3 is CASSYTTGWDEQFF. For the CDR3, the DNA is TGTGCCAGCAGTTATACTACAGGGTGGGATGAGCAGTTCTTC.